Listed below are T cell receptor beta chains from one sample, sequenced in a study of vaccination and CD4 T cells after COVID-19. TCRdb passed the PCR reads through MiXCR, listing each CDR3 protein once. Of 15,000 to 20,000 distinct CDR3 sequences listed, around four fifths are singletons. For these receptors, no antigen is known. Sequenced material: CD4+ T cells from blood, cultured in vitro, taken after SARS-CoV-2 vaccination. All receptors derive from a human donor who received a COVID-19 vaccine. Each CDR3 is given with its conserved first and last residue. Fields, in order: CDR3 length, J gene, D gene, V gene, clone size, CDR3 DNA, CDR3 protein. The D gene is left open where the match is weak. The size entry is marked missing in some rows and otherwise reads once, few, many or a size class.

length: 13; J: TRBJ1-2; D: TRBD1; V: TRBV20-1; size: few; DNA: TGCAGTGCTAGAGGAGATACAGGGGAAGGCTACACCTTC; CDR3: CSARGDTGEGYTF
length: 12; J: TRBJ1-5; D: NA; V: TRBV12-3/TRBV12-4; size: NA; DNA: TGTGCCAGCAGTCCAGGTAATCAGCCCCAGCATTTT; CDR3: CASSPGNQPQHF
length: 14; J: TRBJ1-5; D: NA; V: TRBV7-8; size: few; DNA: TGTGCCAGCAGCTTAGGGGAGAGCAATCAGCCCCAGCATTTT; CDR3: CASSLGESNQPQHF
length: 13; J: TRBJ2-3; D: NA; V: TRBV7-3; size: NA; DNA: TGTGCCAGCAGACTGGAGGTTGGAGATACGCAGTATTTT; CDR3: CASRLEVGDTQYF
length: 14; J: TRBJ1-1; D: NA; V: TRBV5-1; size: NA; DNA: TGCGCCAGCAGCTTGGGTATCCTGAACACTGAAGCTTTCTTT; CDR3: CASSLGILNTEAFF
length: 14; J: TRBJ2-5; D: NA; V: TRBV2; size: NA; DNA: TGTGCCAGCAGTGGTGTGGGGGCCTTGGAGACCCAGTACTTC; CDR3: CASSGVGALETQYF
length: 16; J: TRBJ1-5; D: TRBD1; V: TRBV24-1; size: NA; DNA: TGTGCCACCAGTGATAGTGGTACAGGGGGAATTGGGCCCCAGCATTTT; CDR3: CATSDSGTGGIGPQHF
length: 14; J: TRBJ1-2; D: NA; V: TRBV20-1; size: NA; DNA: TGCAGTGCTAGAGATCTGACAGTGCAATATGGCTACACCTTC; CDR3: CSARDLTVQYGYTF
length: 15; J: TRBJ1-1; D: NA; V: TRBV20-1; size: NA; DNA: TGCAGTGCTTCTAAGCAGGGCTCGATGAACACTGAAGCTTTCTTT; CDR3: CSASKQGSMNTEAFF
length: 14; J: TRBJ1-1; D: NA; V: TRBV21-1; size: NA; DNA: TGTGCCCTCCACGGGTCCCTTAGGAACACTGAAGCTTTCTTT; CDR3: CALHGSLRNTEAFF
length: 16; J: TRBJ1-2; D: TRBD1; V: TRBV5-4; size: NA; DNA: TGTGCCAGCAGCTTGGTTGGGGACAGGGGTAGGAATGGCTACACCTTC; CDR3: CASSLVGDRGRNGYTF
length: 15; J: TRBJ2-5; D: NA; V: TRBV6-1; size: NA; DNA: TGTGCCAGCAGTAGCCCCCGGGACAAGCAAGAGACCCAGTACTTC; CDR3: CASSSPRDKQETQYF
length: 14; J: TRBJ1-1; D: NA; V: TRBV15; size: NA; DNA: TGTGCCACCAGCAGAGACAGGGAGAACACTGAAGCTTTCTTT; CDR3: CATSRDRENTEAFF
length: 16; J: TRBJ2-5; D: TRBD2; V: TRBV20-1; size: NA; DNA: TGCAGTGCTAGAGGGACTAGCGGGGGGATAGAAGAGACCCAGTACTTC; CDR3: CSARGTSGGIEETQYF
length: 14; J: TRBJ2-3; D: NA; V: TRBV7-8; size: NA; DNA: TGTGCCAGCAACCTGCTCGGCAGCACAGATACGCAGTATTTT; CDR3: CASNLLGSTDTQYF